This T cell receptor beta chain was sequenced for a study of siplizumab effects on memory and regulatory T cells. Produced via immunoSEQ multiplex PCR; TCRdb's table is partial and in-frame only. This table has some 97,000 clones, roughly 94% appearing once. Germline lookup yields CDR1 SGDLS and CDR2 YYNGEE. The CDR3 has 14 residues. The ends were cut back, 0 bases at V and 6 bases at J, with 9 bases in the middle. The chain combines TRBV9 with TRBJ2-2, with D perhaps TRBD2 (5 bases). This sequence originates from a human donor in good health. Sequenced material: Tregs sorted from blood. The CDR3 region has the DNA TGTGCCAGCAGCGTAGGTATGCGGGCCGGGGAGCTGTTTTTT. It encodes CASSVGMRAGELFF.